This TCR beta chain was captured by sequencing in a study of cytomegalovirus exposure and HLA in healthy donors. Study observations and caveats: The study labeled more than 150 TCR beta chains cytomegalovirus-associated.

V lost 0 bases, J lost 6 bases, and 8 bases stayed unmatched. CDR1 and CDR2 from the germline V gene are SGHAT and FQNNGV. CDR3 size: 15 residues. A word on this clone: Its antigen is undetermined.

Measured with immunoSEQ multiplex PCR; TCRdb has only the in-frame clones, and not every one. The data contain some 59,000 clones, approximately 89% of them singletons. Sequenced input: PBMCs. This TCR was recovered from a woman younger than 30 in good health and CMV-seronegative. The gene calls are TRBV11-2 and TRBJ2-7; 7 bases map to TRBD2. CDR3 nucleotide sequence: TGTGCCAGCAGCTTAGATGGACTAGATTCTGGCGAGCAGTACTTC. It yields the protein CASSLDGLDSGEQYF.